This T cell receptor beta chain was observed in a study of CXCR3-negative and CXCR3-positive naive CD8 T cells. Study-wide results and caveats: Partially decreased CXCR3 expression was recorded after cryopreservation, and fresh PBMCs were used in most assays. Naive subsets were similarly diverse, while memory CD8+ repertoires were much less diverse.

Germline lookup yields CDR1 MDHEN and CDR2 SYDVKM. This CDR3 comprises 12 residues. Via 5' RACE with UMI labels, TRB cDNA libraries were prepared. TCRdb reprocessed the 5' RACE reads, with one entry per CDR3 protein and no DNA. The listing records 50,000 to 65,000 distinct CDR3 sequences. A remark on this clonotype: The antigen is not known.

Input material: memory CD8+ T cells from blood. V usage is TRBV28 and J usage is TRBJ2-7. This TCR was sampled from a human donor in good health. Some clones in this sample may be carry-over from other donors' samples. CDR3: CASSLGLGEQYF. The whole variable domain, filled in from reference TRBV28 and TRBJ2-7, reads DVKVTQSSRYLVKRTGEKVFLECVQDMDHENMFWYRQDPGLGLRLIYFSYDVKMKEKGDIPEGYSVSREKKERFSLILESASTNQTSMYLCASSLGLGEQYFGPGTRLTVT.